One and the same sample provided the 32 T cell receptor beta chains below, sequenced in a study of cytomegalovirus exposure and HLA in healthy donors. 60 Vbeta and 13 Jbeta primers were used in PCR. The table came from immunoSEQ multiplex PCR; TCRdb's copy has only in-frame clones and leaves some out. Of roughly 100,000 clones listed, about 13% are singletons. Input material: PBMCs. These receptors all stem from a man in his forties in good health and CMV-seropositive.

This clone appeared a few times. V usage is TRBV6-5 and J usage is TRBJ2-7; 7 bases fit TRBD1. V lost 4 bases to trimming and J lost 3 bases; unmatched junction nucleotides: 3. Germline loops: CDR1 MNHEY, CDR2 SVGAGI. The CDR3 is 13 residues long. The DNA for the CDR3 is TGTGCCAGCAGTTTCCGGGACAGCTACGAGCAGTACTTC. This sequence encodes CASSFRDSYEQYF.

This clone showed up just a few times. As DNA, the CDR3 is TGTGCCAGCAGCTCCCCTTGGGGGGGGCCCAACACTGAAGCTTTCTTT. Protein sequence: CASSSPWGGPNTEAFF. The chain combines TRBV11-2 with TRBJ1-1; the D gene is possibly TRBD1 (6 bases). From germline, CDR1 is SGHAT and CDR2 FQNNGV. V lost 4 bases to trimming and J lost 2 bases, with 17 bases between them. The CDR3 is 16 residues long.

Remarks on this clone: Its ends do not fully match the called genes, so a read error is possible. This sample includes further DNA sequences coding for the same CDR3. The rearrangement joins TRBV29-1 to TRBJ2-2; 8 bases map to TRBD1. The CDR3 consists of 15 residues. Germline V gene sequence: CDR1 SQVTM, CDR2 ANQGSEA. CDR3 residues: CSVSWTGKNTGELFF. DNA of the CDR3: TGCAGCGTTTCCTGGACAGGGAAAAACACCGGGGAGTTGTTTTTT.

The table lists this clone with a few counts. The rearrangement uses TRBV5-6 and TRBJ1-1; D ambiguous. The CDR3 totals 11 residues. The V end was cut by 1 base, the J end by 8 bases, with 6 bases between. Germline CDR1 reads SGHDT; CDR2 reads YYEEEE. The CDR3 coding sequence is TGTGCCAGCAGCTTGTACGGGGAAGCTTTCTTT. Amino acid sequence: CASSLYGEAFF.

The chain joins TRBV13 to TRBJ2-4; 7 bases line up with TRBD1. V trimming: 1 base; J trimming: 5 bases; junction bases outside the gene matches: 2. This CDR3 region has 14 residues. Germline CDR1 is PRHDT and CDR2 is FYEKMQ (reference sequence). CDR3 nucleotide sequence: TGTGCCAGCAGCTTAGAGGGGACAGAAAACATTCAGTACTTC. Amino acids: CASSLEGTENIQYF.

The sample holds a few counts of this clone. This rearrangement joins TRBV11-3 to TRBJ2-3; D gene unclear. The V gene's germline CDR1 is SGHNT and CDR2 YENEEA. Trimming removed 0 bases at V and 9 bases at J, with 10 bases between. The CDR3 has 13 amino acids. CDR3 sequence (DNA): TGTGCCAGCAGCTTAGAGGGCCAGACAACGCAGTATTTT. This codes for CASSLEGQTTQYF.

The chain employs TRBV6-5 and TRBJ1-5, with D maybe TRBD1 (6 bases). CDR3 size: 14 residues. Per the germline V gene, CDR1 is MNHEY and CDR2 is SVGAGI. The V end lost 5 bases, the J end lost 2 bases, and 10 bases lay between the germline ends. This CDR3 is CASSDRLGNQPQHF. In DNA form, the CDR3 reads TGTGCCAGCAGTGACAGGTTAGGCAATCAGCCCCAGCATTTT.

This clone was counted only a few times. This chain connects TRBV6-4 to TRBJ2-7, with 10 bases matching TRBD1. This CDR3 spans 14 amino acids. From germline, CDR1 is MRHNA and CDR2 SNTAGT. V shed 7 bases, J shed 6 bases, and the junction held 9 bases outside the gene matches. In nucleotides, the CDR3 is TGTGCCAGCAAAACGGGACAGGGGTTCCCCGAGCAGTACTTC. This codes for CASKTGQGFPEQYF.

The V gene is TRBV7-9, the J gene TRBJ1-2, with 8 bases lining up with TRBD1. J gave up 8 bases and V 1 base, and 3 bases lay outside the gene matches. The CDR3 is 13 residues long. Germline CDR1 is SEHNR and CDR2 is FQNEAQ (reference sequence). CDR3 sequence (DNA): TGTGCCAGCAGCTTAGAGACAGGGGTAGGCTACACCTTC. It yields the protein CASSLETGVGYTF.

CDR3 in DNA: TGTGCCAGCAGCTTAAGGGGCGGAGAGGAGGAGACCCAGTACTTC. It codes for CASSLRGGEEETQYF. The rearrangement joins TRBV7-9 to TRBJ2-5, with D maybe TRBD1 (5 bases). V dropped 2 bases and J dropped 5 bases, with 15 bases sitting between them. This CDR3 comprises 15 residues. Looked up from germline, CDR1 is SEHNR and CDR2 is FQNEAQ (reference sequence).

Only one count was recorded for this clone. The rearrangement links TRBV10-3 to TRBJ2-7, with 9 bases identical to TRBD1. The CDR3 spans 14 residues. The V gene end was trimmed by 9 bases and the J gene end by 3 bases; junction bases not matched to a gene: 9. CDR1 is ENHRY and CDR2 is SYGVKD in the germline V gene. CDR3 sequence reads: CAIAEVTGGYEQYF. The CDR3 nucleotides read TGTGCCATAGCAGAGGTGACAGGGGGCTACGAGCAGTACTTC.

This clone was counted a few times. V gene TRBV18 combines with J gene TRBJ1-2; 7 bases line up with TRBD1. The germline V gene has CDR1 KGHSH and CDR2 LQKENI. This CDR3 spans 15 amino acids. V trimming: 2 bases; J trimming: 4 bases; junction bases outside the gene matches: 7. The CDR3 sequence is CASSPIQGDIYGYTF. CDR3 bases: TGTGCCAGCTCACCAATCCAGGGGGATATCTATGGCTACACCTTC.

This clone was seen a handful of times. The rearrangement links TRBV5-4 to TRBJ2-1, with D possibly matching TRBD2 (6 bases). With 10 bases removed from V and 0 bases from J, the gap between germline ends came to 17 bases. In germline, CDR1 is SGHNT, CDR2 YYREEE (reference sequence). The CDR3 extends over 15 amino acids. The DNA of the CDR3 is TGTGCCCTCCAGGTGGCGGGGAGCTCCTACAATGAGCAGTTCTTC. It is translated as CALQVAGSSYNEQFF.

The chain joins TRBV4-1 to TRBJ2-1; D is perhaps TRBD1 (6 bases). The germline V gene encodes CDR1 MGHRA and CDR2 YSYEKL. V was cut by 2 bases and J by 10 bases, with 12 bases left in between. The CDR3 has 13 residues. CDR3 sequence: CASSQFARGEQFF. The CDR3 DNA reads TGCGCCAGCAGCCAATTCGCTAGGGGGGAGCAGTTCTTC.

J is TRBJ1-4 and V is TRBV7-9, with TRBD1 as a possible D gene (6 bases). The CDR3 length is 15 residues. From germline, CDR1 is SEHNR and CDR2 FQNEAQ (reference sequence). V was clipped by 1 base and J by 3 bases, with 9 bases between them. This CDR3 reads CASSLDSGANEKLFF. DNA of the CDR3: TGTGCCAGCAGCTTAGATTCAGGGGCTAATGAAAAACTGTTTTTT.

The chain links TRBV7-9 to TRBJ1-2; 10 bases are a match to TRBD1. CDR3 length equals 15 residues. Germline V gene sequence: CDR1 SEHNR, CDR2 FQNEAQ (reference sequence). V lost 5 bases to trimming and J lost 7 bases; unmatched junction nucleotides: 10. CDR3 amino acids: CASSRDRGTWGGYTF. CDR3 DNA sequence: TGTGCCAGCAGCAGGGACAGGGGAACATGGGGTGGCTACACCTTC. Drawing the rest from reference TRBV7-9 and TRBJ1-2, the complete variable domain is DTGVSQNPRHKITKRGQNVTFRCDPISEHNRLYWYRQTLGQGPEFLTYFQNEAQLEKSRLLSDRFSAERPKGSFSTLEIQRTEQGDSAMYLCASSRDRGTWGGYTFGSGTRLTVV.

The chain employs TRBV19 and TRBJ1-4; no definite D call. The length of the CDR3 is 13 residues. The V end lost 6 bases, the J end lost 8 bases, and 13 bases lay between the germline ends. Germline assignment: CDR1 LNHDA and CDR2 SQIVND (reference sequence). The CDR3 spells CASRPGNDEKLFF. The CDR3 nucleotides read TGTGCCAGTAGACCGGGGAACGACGAAAAACTGTTTTTT.

The V call is TRBV10-3, the J call TRBJ1-2; tentative D call: TRBD1 (5 bases). V was shortened by 0 bases and J by 2 bases, with 13 bases between the two germline ends. The CDR3 runs 16 residues. Germline CDR1 and CDR2: ENHRY and SYGVKD. The CDR3 nucleotides are TGTGCCATCAGTGAGTCTTCCCCCGGGGGGAACTATGGCTACACCTTC. Protein product: CAISESSPGGNYGYTF.

V usage is TRBV5-1 and J usage is TRBJ1-2; D remains ambiguous. The CDR3 extends over 13 amino acids. The germline V and J ends were trimmed by 4 bases and 1 base, with 8 bases remaining between them. In germline, CDR1 is SGHRS, CDR2 YFSETQ. The CDR3: CASSPGVNYGYTF. The CDR3 nucleotides read TGCGCCAGCAGCCCCGGGGTTAACTATGGCTACACCTTC.

This clone has a handful of counts. V is TRBV5-1 and J is TRBJ2-7; 8 bases match TRBD1. Germline-derived CDR1 and CDR2 are SGHRS and YFSETQ. V lost 3 bases to trimming and J lost 7 bases; unmatched junction nucleotides: 12. The CDR3 extends over 15 amino acids. Here the CDR3 DNA reads TGCGCCAGCAGCTGGGTGGACAGGGCATTGGGGGAGCAGTACTTC. As protein: CASSWVDRALGEQYF.

This clone has a handful of counts. The chain has TRBV10-3 and TRBJ2-7; TRBD2 aligns across 10 bases. J lost 5 bases, V lost 6 bases, and 1 base had no gene match. This CDR3 is built from 12 residues. Per the germline V gene, CDR1 is ENHRY and CDR2 is SYGVKD. Here the CDR3 reads CAISGTSDEQYF. The CDR3 DNA sequence: TGTGCCATCAGCGGGACTAGCGACGAGCAGTACTTC.

This clone was counted a few times. CDR3 residues: CASSLDIYTGELFF. The CDR3, as DNA: TGCGCCAGCAGCTTGGACATATACACCGGGGAGCTGTTTTTT. This chain connects TRBV5-1 to TRBJ2-2; unclear D gene. Germline CDR1 SGHRS, CDR2 YFSETQ. This CDR3 comprises 14 residues. V was cut by 0 bases and J by 3 bases, with 6 bases left in between. Full variable domain (remainder filled in from reference TRBV5-1 and TRBJ2-2): KAGVTQTPRYLIKTRGQQVTLSCSPISGHRSVSWYQQTPGQGLQFLFEYFSETQRNKGNFPGRFSGRQFSNSRSEMNVSTLELGDSALYLCASSLDIYTGELFFGEGSRLTVL.

The gene calls are TRBV7-8 and TRBJ2-7, with 15 bases fitting TRBD2. CDR3 length: 16 residues. Losses at the gene ends were 1 base for V and 6 bases for J; bases not matched to a gene: 4. CDR1 and CDR2 from the germline V gene are SGHVS and FQNEAQ. The CDR3 sequence: CASSLGTSGRAGEQYF. CDR3 nucleotides: TGTGCCAGCAGCTTAGGGACTAGCGGGAGGGCGGGCGAGCAGTACTTC.

This chain joins TRBV7-9 and TRBJ2-7; 7 bases match TRBD2. CDR3 length: 13 residues. Germline CDR1 reads SEHNR; CDR2 reads FQNEAQ (reference sequence). With V trimmed by 5 bases and J by 6 bases, 7 bases remained unmatched. The CDR3 loop reads CASSAWEGLEQYF. The CDR3 coding sequence is TGTGCCAGCAGCGCATGGGAGGGTCTCGAGCAGTACTTC.

This clone was seen more than once but under ten times. This chain joins TRBV6-1 and TRBJ2-5; 8 bases agree with TRBD1. CDR1 and CDR2 from the germline V gene are MNHNS and SASEGT. With V trimmed by 5 bases and J by 2 bases, 1 base remained unmatched. The CDR3 has 13 amino acids. CDR3 loop: CASSWTGQETQYF. The CDR3 DNA follows: TGTGCCAGCAGTTGGACAGGGCAAGAGACCCAGTACTTC.

In this sample, this clone turned up a few times. This chain joins TRBV7-2 and TRBJ2-4, with 11 bases fitting TRBD2. Germline assignment: CDR1 SGHTA and CDR2 FQGNSA. With 5 bases clipped from V and 1 base from J, the junction kept 7 bases outside the gene matches. The length of the CDR3 is 17 residues. The chain's CDR3 is CASSRSSGRGAKNIQYF. CDR3 in DNA: TGTGCCAGCAGCCGAAGTAGCGGGAGGGGGGCCAAAAACATTCAGTACTTC.

As regards this clone: Different DNA sequences within this sample yield the same CDR3. The V gene is TRBV27, the J gene TRBJ1-1, with 9 positions matching TRBD1. This CDR3 has 14 residues. The J segment lost 0 bases and the V segment lost 6 bases, leaving 2 bases of the junction unmatched. Germline CDR1 MNHEY, CDR2 SMNVEV (reference sequence). The CDR3 bases are TGTGCCAGCAGCGGGACAGGGTTGAACACTGAAGCTTTCTTT. This translates into CASSGTGLNTEAFF.

This clone was observed a handful of times. The chain is built from TRBV10-1 and TRBJ2-7; TRBD2 matches 14 bases. The V segment lost 4 bases and the J segment 1 base; nucleotides outside the gene matches: 6. Germline CDR1 is WNHNN and CDR2 is SYGVQD (reference sequence). The length of the CDR3 is 17 residues. CDR3 sequence (DNA): TGCGCCAGCAGTGCCGGGACTAGCGGGAGCCTTTCCTACGAGCAGTACTTC. It translates to CASSAGTSGSLSYEQYF.

The chain employs TRBV7-9 and TRBJ2-3; 9 nucleotides line up with TRBD2. The CDR3 extends over 15 amino acids. Per germline, CDR1 SEHNR and CDR2 FQNEAQ (reference sequence). With 5 bases clipped from V and 4 bases from J, the junction kept 7 bases outside the gene matches. The CDR3, as DNA: TGTGCCAGCAGCCGGGGGACTAGCTTTGCAGATACGCAGTATTTT. It translates to CASSRGTSFADTQYF.

A remark on this clone: A single base is all that separates this from a far larger clone, so a read error is likely. The J gene is TRBJ2-3, the V gene TRBV5-1; the match to TRBD2 covers 8 bases. The CDR3 spans 16 residues. The germline V gene encodes CDR1 SGHRS and CDR2 YFSETQ. The CDR3 sequence is CSSSLRRGEEADTQYF. The CDR3 DNA is TGCTCCAGCAGCTTGAGGCGGGGGGAAGAGGCAGATACGCAGTATTTT.

The CDR3 DNA reads TGTGCCAGCAGCCTTAGACTAGCGGGAGTCAATGAGCAGTTCTTC. It is translated as CASSLRLAGVNEQFF. The chain recombines TRBV11-2 with TRBJ2-1; 12 bases agree with TRBD2. CDR1 and CDR2 from the germline V gene are SGHAT and FQNNGV. CDR3 length: 15 residues. Trimming at V came to 5 bases and at J to 6 bases, leaving 5 bases not matched to a gene.

This clone has more than one count but fewer than ten. The gene calls are TRBV5-1 and TRBJ1-1, with TRBD1 matching 7 bases. The CDR3 runs 16 residues. Germline assignment: CDR1 SGHRS and CDR2 YFSETQ. The V segment lost 3 bases and the J segment 1 base; nucleotides outside the gene matches: 9. The CDR3 DNA reads as TGCGCCAGCAGCTCGGCTTCGGGACAGACGAACACTGAAGCTTTCTTT. This translates into CASSSASGQTNTEAFF.